Sequencing of this TCR beta chain was carried out in a study of regulatory dendritic cells for organ transplantation. Memory T cells were CD45RO+, naive were CD45RA+, sorted by FACS. Comments on this clone: Its antigen remains unidentified.

V lost 0 bases to trimming and J lost 2 bases; unmatched junction nucleotides: 4. The CDR3 loop spans 16 amino acids. The germline V gene encodes CDR1 SGHRS and CDR2 YFSETQ. TCRdb's copy holds only in-frame clones and misses some; the assay was immunoSEQ multiplex PCR. The table includes about 20,000 clones, around two thirds detected once. Study-level findings and limits: The most alloreactive TCR clonotypes were found in resting memory CD8+ cells. Memory CD8+ clonal expansion seemed more limited with regulatory than mature dendritic cells. Considerable individual heterogeneity was seen in alloreactive memory CD8+ T cells.

The receptor was derived from a human donor in good health. Sequencing used memory CD4+ T cells from blood. Subset: CD45RO+ memory T cells. The V call is TRBV5-1, the J call TRBJ2-2, with TRBD1 matching 7 bases. The CDR3 reads CASSLGGQPNTGELFF. CDR3 DNA sequence: TGCGCCAGCAGCTTGGGGGGACAGCCAAACACCGGGGAGCTGTTTTTT.